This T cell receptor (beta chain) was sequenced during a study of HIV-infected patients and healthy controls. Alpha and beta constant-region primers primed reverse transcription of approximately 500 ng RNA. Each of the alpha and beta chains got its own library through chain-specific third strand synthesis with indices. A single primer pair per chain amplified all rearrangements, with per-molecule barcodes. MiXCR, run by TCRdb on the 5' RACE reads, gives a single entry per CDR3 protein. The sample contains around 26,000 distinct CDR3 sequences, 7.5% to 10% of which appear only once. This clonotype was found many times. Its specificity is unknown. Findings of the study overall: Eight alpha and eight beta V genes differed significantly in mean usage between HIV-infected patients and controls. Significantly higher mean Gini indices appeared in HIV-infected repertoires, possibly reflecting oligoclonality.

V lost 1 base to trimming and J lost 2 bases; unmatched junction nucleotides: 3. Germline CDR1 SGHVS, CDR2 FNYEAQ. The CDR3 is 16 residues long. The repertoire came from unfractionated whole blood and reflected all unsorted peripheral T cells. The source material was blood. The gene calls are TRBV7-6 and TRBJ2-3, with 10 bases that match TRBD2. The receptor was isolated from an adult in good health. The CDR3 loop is CASSLELAGITDTQYF. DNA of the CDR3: TGTGCCAGCAGCTTAGAACTAGCGGGGATCACAGATACGCAGTATTTT.